These T cell receptor beta chains were read from a single sample in a study of blood T cell repertoires in COVID-19. The assay was immunoSEQ multiplex PCR, and TCRdb's table has in-frame clones only and misses some. Seen here are about 190,000 clones, around 80% observed once, and the top ten hold approximately 3%. The sample comprised peripheral blood. All receptors come from an elderly woman with active or convalescent COVID-19. Each CDR3 is given with its conserved first and last residue.

v_call	j_call	cdr3_aa
TRBV7-9	TRBJ1-1	CASSPLAGAGEAFF
TRBV24-1	TRBJ2-5	CATSDSGGGWETQYF
TRBV29-1	TRBJ1-1	CSVATGGGAEAFF
TRBV5-1	TRBJ2-3	CASKVSGADTQYF
TRBV4-3	TRBJ1-1	CASSQDFTRNTEAFF
TRBV3-1/TRBV3-2	TRBJ2-7	CASSPVGLVGEQYF
TRBV9	TRBJ1-4	CASSVDSGSSREKLFF
TRBV15	TRBJ2-2	CATSRDLWGGNTGELFF
TRBV29-1	TRBJ1-2	CSVEHPGVPYGYTF
TRBV9	TRBJ1-1	CASSLDGINTEAFF
TRBV10-3	TRBJ1-1	CAISGSQEAEAFF
TRBV30	TRBJ1-5	CAWSGGHQPQHF
TRBV5-8	TRBJ2-1	CASSLGSVGNEQFF
TRBV11-2	TRBJ1-6	CASSATDSNSPLHF
TRBV21-1	TRBJ1-5	CASSKNRTGTGVVISNQPQHF
TRBV9	TRBJ1-3	CASSVGQGYGGNTIYF
TRBV25-1	TRBJ2-7	CASTGGPDYEQYF
TRBV6-5	TRBJ2-3	CASSLRGTDTQYF
TRBV24-1	TRBJ2-1	CATSGGGTPQFF
TRBV5-4	TRBJ1-2	CASSSPDYGYTF
TRBV4-1	TRBJ2-7	CASSQASGDTYEQYF
TRBV15	TRBJ2-5	CATSRPSGGGGETQYF
TRBV11-3	TRBJ2-5	CASSSGQRETQYF
TRBV5-4	TRBJ2-5	CASSPAGGIQETQYF
TRBV5-8	TRBJ1-1	CASSLAGTVTNTEAFF
TRBV6-6	TRBJ2-2	CASSFRSQGSEELFF